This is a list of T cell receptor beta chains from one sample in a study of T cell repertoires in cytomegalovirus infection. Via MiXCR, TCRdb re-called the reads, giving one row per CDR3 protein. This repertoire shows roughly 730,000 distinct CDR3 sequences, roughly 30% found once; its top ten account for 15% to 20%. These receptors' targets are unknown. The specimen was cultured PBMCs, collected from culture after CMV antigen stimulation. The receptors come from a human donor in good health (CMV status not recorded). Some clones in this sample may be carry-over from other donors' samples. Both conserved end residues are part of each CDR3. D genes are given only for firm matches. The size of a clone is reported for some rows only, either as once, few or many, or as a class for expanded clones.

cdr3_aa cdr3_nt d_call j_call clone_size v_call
CASSARGRGGWIDTQYF TGTGCCAGCAGTGCCCGGGGTAGAGGGGGATGGATAGATACGCAGTATTTT . TRBJ2-3 few TRBV25-1
CASGRTVANYGYTF TGTGCCAGCGGCCGGACGGTAGCTAACTATGGCTACACCTTC . TRBJ1-2 . TRBV7-9
CASSPGLAGGQDTQYF TGTGCCAGCAGCCCCGGACTAGCGGGGGGGCAAGATACGCAGTATTTT TRBD2 TRBJ2-3 many TRBV7-2
CAISEIDRDRGPGANVLTF TGTGCCATCAGTGAGATTGACCGGGACAGGGGGCCCGGGGCCAACGTCCTGACTTTC TRBD1 TRBJ2-6 . TRBV10-3
CASSIASWETQYF TGTGCCAGTAGTATTGCTTCGTGGGAGACCCAGTACTTC . TRBJ2-5 . TRBV19
CASSLQGAPYGYTF TGTGCCAGCAGTTTACAGGGGGCCCCCTATGGCTACACCTTC TRBD1 TRBJ1-2 . TRBV28
CSVEGLGGTDTQYF TGCAGCGTTGAAGGGTTGGGGGGGACAGATACGCAGTATTTT TRBD2 TRBJ2-3 . TRBV29-1
CASSEFVLVNEAFF TGTGCCAGCAGTGAATTTGTCTTGGTAAATGAAGCTTTCTTT . TRBJ1-1 . TRBV6-1
CASSVWGPGTYEQYF TGTGCCAGCAGTGTGTGGGGCCCAGGAACCTACGAGCAGTACTTC . TRBJ2-7 . TRBV6-1
CASSLVPQTEAFF TGTGCCAGCAGCTTAGTTCCCCAGACTGAAGCTTTCTTT . TRBJ1-1 . TRBV7-2
CASSGQGAKYF TGTGCCAGCAGCGGACAGGGGGCAAAGTATTTT TRBD1 TRBJ2-3 few TRBV7-2
CASGQVLAGHLDEQFF TGTGCCAGCGGTCAGGTCCTAGCGGGGCATTTGGATGAGCAGTTCTTC TRBD2 TRBJ2-1 . TRBV28
CARSQDTEAFF TGTGCCAGGTCCCAGGACACTGAAGCTTTCTTT . TRBJ1-1 . TRBV5-6
CASNLQGVTEAFF TGTGCCAGCAACCTTCAGGGGGTCACTGAAGCTTTCTTT TRBD1 TRBJ1-1 few TRBV6-1
CASSLTRSKETQYF TGTGCCAGCAGCCTGACAAGAAGCAAAGAGACCCAGTACTTC . TRBJ2-5 . TRBV7-9
CASSSPGTGPLTLHF TGTGCCAGCAGTTCCCCCGGGACAGGGCCCCTGACCCTCCACTTT TRBD1 TRBJ1-6 . TRBV6-5
CASSPQTGVYGDEQYF TGCGCCAGCAGCCCCCAAACAGGGGTTTACGGGGACGAGCAGTACTTC TRBD1 TRBJ2-7 . TRBV5-1
CASSSTWGGDTQYF TGTGCCAGCAGCTCGACGTGGGGAGGAGATACGCAGTATTTT . TRBJ2-3 . TRBV7-2
CASSLNRLQDTQYF TGTGCCAGCAGCTTAAACAGATTACAAGATACCCAGTACTTC . TRBJ2-5 once TRBV7-2
CASSIGLAGARHEQYF TGTGCCAGCAGCATAGGACTAGCGGGGGCTAGGCACGAGCAGTACTTC TRBD2 TRBJ2-7 . TRBV12-3/TRBV12-4
CASSLGQAGFNGYTF TGTGCCAGCAGCTTAGGACAGGCGGGATTCAATGGCTACACCTTC . TRBJ1-2 many TRBV7-9
CASSLEVGQLQGGYTF TGTGCCAGCAGCTTAGAAGTCGGACAGCTGCAGGGGGGCTACACCTTC . TRBJ1-2 . TRBV7-6
CAISESVTGRRNTEAFF TGTGCCATCAGTGAGTCCGTGACAGGGCGGCGGAACACTGAAGCTTTCTTT TRBD1 TRBJ1-1 few TRBV10-3
CASSQGPLAKNIQYF TGCGCCAGCAGCCAAGGACCGCTAGCCAAAAACATTCAGTACTTC . TRBJ2-4 . TRBV4-1
CASSPGLAPYQETQYF TGTGCCAGCAGCCCTGGACTAGCACCGTACCAAGAGACCCAGTACTTC TRBD2 TRBJ2-5 . TRBV7-7
CASSPSWTFSEQYF TGTGCCAGCAGCCCTTCGTGGACCTTCTCCGAGCAGTACTTC . TRBJ2-7 . TRBV12-3/TRBV12-4
CASSRGLAGGPGNEQFF TGTGCCAGCAGCCGCGGACTAGCGGGGGGGCCTGGCAATGAGCAGTTCTTC TRBD2 TRBJ2-1 many TRBV7-6
CSARVRGVRNSPLHF TGCAGTGCTAGAGTACGGGGGGTTCGTAATTCACCCCTCCACTTT . TRBJ1-6 . TRBV20-1
CASSQAYRGGDEQYF TGCGCCAGCAGCCAAGCCTACAGGGGAGGCGACGAGCAGTACTTC . TRBJ2-7 few TRBV4-1
CASSQDLLAGNTGELFF TGCGCCAGCAGCCAAGATCTCCTAGCGGGGAACACCGGGGAGCTGTTTTTT TRBD2 TRBJ2-2 . TRBV4-1
CASRKAGVTYNEQFF TGTGCCAGCAGGAAAGCGGGAGTAACCTACAATGAGCAGTTCTTC TRBD2 TRBJ2-1 . TRBV6-2/TRBV6-3
CASSYGDYGDTEAFF TGTGCCAGCAGTTACGGGGATTATGGGGACACTGAAGCTTTCTTT . TRBJ1-1 few TRBV6-2/TRBV6-3
CASSVPPGSSYNSPLHF TGTGCCAGCAGTGTACCCCCCGGAAGCTCCTATAATTCACCCCTCCACTTT . TRBJ1-6 few TRBV6-1
CASSGYQGAGETQYF TGTGCCAGCAGTGGCTACCAGGGGGCTGGAGAGACCCAGTACTTC TRBD1 TRBJ2-5 few TRBV6-1
CASRTTGKGQPQHF TGTGCCAGCAGGACGACAGGGAAGGGACAGCCCCAGCATTTT TRBD1 TRBJ1-5 . TRBV6-5
CASSDSTYEQYF TGTGCCAGCAGTGACTCTACCTACGAGCAGTACTTC . TRBJ2-7 . TRBV6-5
CASSPEPDRGGEKLFF TGTGCCAGCAGCCCCGAACCGGACAGGGGAGGCGAAAAACTGTTTTTT TRBD1 TRBJ1-4 few TRBV7-2
CASRKGQGSHQPQHF TGTGCCAGCAGAAAAGGACAGGGTAGTCACCAGCCCCAGCATTTT TRBD1 TRBJ1-5 many TRBV12-3/TRBV12-4
CASSSGTVFASTDTQYF TGTGCCAGCAGCTCCGGGACAGTCTTCGCTAGCACAGATACGCAGTATTTT TRBD1 TRBJ2-3 . TRBV5-6
CASSLTSTETQYF TGTGCCAGCAGTCTTACTAGTACGGAGACCCAGTACTTC . TRBJ2-5 once TRBV6-5
CASSLRPTGSDTQYF TGCGCCAGCAGCCTACGTCCGACAGGGTCAGATACGCAGTATTTT TRBD1 TRBJ2-3 few TRBV4-1
CASSPTGQGYYEQYF TGTGCCAGCAGCCCGACGGGACAAGGATACTACGAGCAGTACTTC . TRBJ2-7 many TRBV7-2
CASSDPGDYGYTF TGCGCCAGCAGTGATCCGGGGGACTATGGCTACACCTTC . TRBJ1-2 once TRBV10-2
CASSLGEGGTDTQYF TGTGCCAGCAGCTTGGGGGAGGGGGGCACAGATACGCAGTATTTT . TRBJ2-3 . TRBV5-5
CASSRREPRYNEQFF TGTGCCAGCAGCCGTCGGGAACCGAGGTACAATGAGCAGTTCTTC . TRBJ2-1 . TRBV6-1
CASSLRASNQPQHF TGTGCCAGCAGCTTGAGGGCTAGCAATCAGCCCCAGCATTTT . TRBJ1-5 many TRBV7-8
CASSLTQGNEQFF TGTGCCAGCAGTTTGACTCAGGGCAATGAGCAGTTCTTC . TRBJ2-1 . TRBV27
CASSLVGDRGVGAFF TGTGCCAGCAGCCTGGTCGGCGACAGGGGGGTGGGAGCTTTCTTT TRBD1 TRBJ1-1 . TRBV4-2
CASSQGGTGWVAEQFF TGCGCCAGCAGCCAAGGAGGTACCGGGTGGGTTGCCGAGCAGTTCTTC . TRBJ2-1 many TRBV4-3
CASSFRTTQGGYTF TGTGCCAGCAGCTTTCGGACCACGCAAGGTGGCTACACCTTC . TRBJ1-2 few TRBV7-2
CASTMGAGGRSYEQYF TGTGCCAGCACCATGGGGGCGGGGGGGCGGTCCTACGAGCAGTACTTC TRBD2 TRBJ2-7 . TRBV5-6
CASSLRQGPSSGNTIYF TGTGCCAGCAGCCTCCGGCAGGGGCCGAGCTCTGGAAACACCATATATTTT . TRBJ1-3 few TRBV7-2
CSARDQNEQFF TGCAGTGCTAGAGATCAGAATGAGCAGTTCTTC . TRBJ2-1 few TRBV20-1